A single sample is the source of the 3 T cell receptor beta chains below, sequenced in a study of T cell repertoires in cytomegalovirus infection. For these TCRs, the target antigens are not known. TCRdb reprocessed the reads with MiXCR, giving one entry per CDR3 protein. The data show about 890,000 distinct CDR3 sequences, 31% seen once. The sequencing used cultured CD8+ T cells from PBMCs, collected from culture after CMV antigen stimulation. The source is a human donor in good health (CMV status not recorded). Some clones in this sample may be carry-over from other donors' samples.

The rearrangement joins TRBV5-4 to TRBJ2-7; tentatively, D is TRBD1 or TRBD2 (7 bases each). The V end was cut by 6 bases, the J end by 1 base, with 20 bases between. Germline V CDR1 and CDR2: SGHNT, YYREEE (reference sequence). The CDR3 totals 16 residues. This CDR3 is CASTLRGGGISYEQYF. The CDR3 DNA reads as TGTGCCAGCACCCTGAGGGGAGGGGGCATATCCTACGAGCAGTACTTC.

This clonotype has at least ten counts. This chain connects TRBV7-2 to TRBJ2-7; D is uncertain. The CDR3 contains 16 residues. V was pared by 2 bases and J by 3 bases, with 17 bases between. Germline V gene lookup returns CDR1 SGHTA and CDR2 FQGNSA. The CDR3 sequence: CASSLKWSGALYEQYV. CDR3 bases: TGTGCCAGCAGCTTAAAGTGGTCAGGAGCCCTCTACGAGCAGTACGTC.

In this sample, this clonotype turned up many times. V gene TRBV6-1 combines with J gene TRBJ2-1, with 7 bases matching TRBD2. Germline V gives CDR1 MNHNS, CDR2 SASEGT. The CDR3 extends over 13 amino acids. V was pared by 11 bases and J by 3 bases, with 7 bases of the junction left unmatched. The CDR3 DNA sequence: TGTGCCTTCCGGCGGGGGAACTACAATGAGCAGTTCTTC. Translated, it gives CAFRRGNYNEQFF.